Each of the 8 T cell receptor beta chains below was sequenced from the same sample in a study of blood T cell repertoires in COVID-19. Profiled with immunoSEQ multiplex PCR; TCRdb holds only in-frame clones, not every one. The sample has approximately 200,000 clones, about 85% seen once. Sequenced material: PBMCs or T cells enriched from blood (not recorded which). These receptors all stem from a young man who had recovered from COVID-19.

This rearrangement joins TRBV25-1 to TRBJ2-1; 10 nucleotides match TRBD1. The V and J ends lost 3 bases and 5 bases, in that order; junction bases with no gene match: 7. CDR3 size: 16 residues. Germline values: CDR1 MGHDK, CDR2 SYGVNS. In DNA, the CDR3 is TGTGCCAGCAGTGACCCCCGGGACAGGGGAAACAATGAGCAGTTCTTC. Its translation: CASSDPRDRGNNEQFF. The full variable domain, in which reference TRBV25-1 and TRBJ2-1 provide the parts outside the CDR3, is EADIYQTPRYLVIGTGKKITLECSQTMGHDKMYWYQQDPGMELHLIHYSYGVNSTEKGDLSSESTVSRIRTEHFPLTLESARPSHTSQYLCASSDPRDRGNNEQFFGPGTRLTVL.

The chain recombines TRBV25-1 with TRBJ1-3; no clear D gene. The CDR3 runs to 15 residues. V lost 2 bases and J 0 bases, leaving 8 bases between the germline ends. CDR1 and CDR2 from the germline V gene are MGHDK and SYGVNS. The CDR3 DNA reads as TGTGCCAGCAGTGAAGGCTGGTTCTCTGGAAACACCATATATTTT. It yields the protein CASSEGWFSGNTIYF.

The chain joins TRBV5-1 to TRBJ2-3; tentative D call: TRBD1 (5 bases). CDR1 SGHRS and CDR2 YFSETQ come from the germline V gene. V was pared by 0 bases and J by 2 bases, with 7 bases between. This CDR3 is built from 14 residues. DNA of the CDR3: TGCGCCAGCAGCTTGGGACAGAACACAGATACGCAGTATTTT. Its translation is CASSLGQNTDTQYF.

This clone appeared once. DNA of the CDR3: TGTGCCAGCAGCTTGAGAGGGATTGATGAAAAACTGTTTTTT. Its translation: CASSLRGIDEKLFF. J is TRBJ1-4 and V is TRBV5-4, with D hard to call. The V end lost 1 base, the J end lost 6 bases, and 10 bases lay between the germline ends. The CDR3 is 14 residues long. Germline V gene sequence: CDR1 SGHNT, CDR2 YYREEE (reference sequence).

The J gene is TRBJ1-1, the V gene TRBV2; D is perhaps TRBD1 (6 bases). The CDR3 is 15 residues long. Per the germline V gene, CDR1 is SNHLY and CDR2 is FYNNEI. V was cut by 4 bases and J by 0 bases, with 12 bases left in between. CDR3 residues: CASSVIGQLNTEAFF. The CDR3 DNA is TGTGCCAGCAGTGTTATAGGACAGCTGAACACTGAAGCTTTCTTT.

The chain has TRBV11-3 and TRBJ2-1; 7 positions agree with TRBD2. The CDR3 is 15 residues long. Trimming cost V 5 bases and J 8 bases; bases outside gene matches: 12. Germline V gene sequence: CDR1 SGHNT, CDR2 YENEEA. This chain's CDR3 is CASSRRGGPNDEQFF. The CDR3 DNA is TGTGCCAGCAGCCGAAGGGGAGGGCCAAACGATGAGCAGTTCTTC.

This clone was counted between two and nine times. This sequence joins TRBV18 and TRBJ1-4, with a weak D call TRBD1 (5 bases). The CDR3 extends over 14 amino acids. Germline V gene lookup returns CDR1 KGHSH and CDR2 LQKENI. V was pared by 6 bases and J by 3 bases, with 11 bases between. The CDR3 region is CASSRRVANEKLFF. CDR3 coding DNA: TGTGCCAGCTCTCGCAGGGTAGCTAATGAAAAACTGTTTTTT.

This rearrangement joins TRBV19 to TRBJ1-5; 8 positions match TRBD1. Germline lookup yields CDR1 LNHDA and CDR2 SQIVND (reference sequence). CDR3 length: 14 residues. J lost 5 bases, V lost 6 bases, and 6 bases had no gene match. The CDR3 here is CASSQDRGYQPQHF. In nucleotides, the CDR3 is TGTGCCAGTAGCCAAGACAGGGGTTATCAGCCCCAGCATTTT.